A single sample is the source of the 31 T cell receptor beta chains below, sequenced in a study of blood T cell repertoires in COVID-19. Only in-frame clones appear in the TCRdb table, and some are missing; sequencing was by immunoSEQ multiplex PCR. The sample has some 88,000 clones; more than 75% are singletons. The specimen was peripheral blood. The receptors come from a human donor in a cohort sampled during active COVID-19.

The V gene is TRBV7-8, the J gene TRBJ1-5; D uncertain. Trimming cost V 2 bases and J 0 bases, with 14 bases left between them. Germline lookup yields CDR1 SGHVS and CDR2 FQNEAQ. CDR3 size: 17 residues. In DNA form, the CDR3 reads TGTGCCAGCAGCTTAACCCCCCAGGAGGCTAGCAATCAGCCCCAGCATTTT. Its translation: CASSLTPQEASNQPQHF.

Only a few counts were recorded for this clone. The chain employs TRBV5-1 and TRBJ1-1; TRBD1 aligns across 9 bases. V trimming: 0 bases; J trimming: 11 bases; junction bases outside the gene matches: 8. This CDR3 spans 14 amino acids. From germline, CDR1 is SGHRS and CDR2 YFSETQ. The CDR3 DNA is TGCGCCAGCAGCTTGGGTTCGACAGGGGGTCGGGCTTTCTTT. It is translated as CASSLGSTGGRAFF.

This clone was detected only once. The DNA of the CDR3 is TGTGCCAGCAGTTCGACAGGGGGCTATCAGCCCCAGCATTTT. It encodes CASSSTGGYQPQHF. The chain recombines TRBV28 with TRBJ1-5; 10 bases match TRBD1. Germline trimming cut 4 bases from V and 5 bases from J; bases unmatched to any gene: 2. The CDR3 is 14 amino acids. In germline, CDR1 is MDHEN, CDR2 SYDVKM. Based on the CDR3 plus reference TRBV28 and TRBJ1-5, the full variable domain is DVKVTQSSRYLVKRTGEKVFLECVQDMDHENMFWYRQDPGLGLRLIYFSYDVKMKEKGDIPEGYSVSREKKERFSLILESASTNQTSMYLCASSSTGGYQPQHFGDGTRLSIL.

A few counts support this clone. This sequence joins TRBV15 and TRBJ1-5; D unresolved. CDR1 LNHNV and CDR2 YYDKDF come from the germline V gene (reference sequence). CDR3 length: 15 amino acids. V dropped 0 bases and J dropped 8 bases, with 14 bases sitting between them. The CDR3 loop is CATSRERISREPQHF. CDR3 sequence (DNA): TGTGCCACCAGCAGAGAACGGATCTCTCGGGAGCCCCAGCATTTT.

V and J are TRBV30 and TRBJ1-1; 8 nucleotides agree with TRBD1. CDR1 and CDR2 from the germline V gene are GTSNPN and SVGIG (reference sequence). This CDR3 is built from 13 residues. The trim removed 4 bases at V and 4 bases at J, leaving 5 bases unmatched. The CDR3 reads CAWNIQGGTEAFF. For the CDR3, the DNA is TGTGCCTGGAATATACAGGGGGGCACTGAAGCTTTCTTT.

The CDR3 spells CASSQTGTSGNTIYF. The CDR3 nucleotides read TGTGCCAGCAGCCAGACAGGCACCTCTGGAAACACCATATATTTT. This sequence joins TRBV6-5 and TRBJ1-3, with D tentatively TRBD1 (6 bases). V was shortened by 6 bases and J by 0 bases, with 12 bases between the two germline ends. The CDR3 is 15 residues long. The germline V gene has CDR1 MNHEY and CDR2 SVGAGI.

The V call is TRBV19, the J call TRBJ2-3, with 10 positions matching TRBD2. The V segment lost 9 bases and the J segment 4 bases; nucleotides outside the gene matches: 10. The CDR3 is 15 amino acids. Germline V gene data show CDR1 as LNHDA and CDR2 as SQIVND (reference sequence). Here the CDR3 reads CASLRAGGRPDTQYF. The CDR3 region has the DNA TGTGCCAGCCTTCGAGCGGGAGGGCGTCCAGATACGCAGTATTTT.

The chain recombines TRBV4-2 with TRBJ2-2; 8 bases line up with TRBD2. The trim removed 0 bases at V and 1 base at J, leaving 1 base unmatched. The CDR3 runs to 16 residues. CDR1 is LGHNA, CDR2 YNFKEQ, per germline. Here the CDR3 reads CASSQELAENTGELFF. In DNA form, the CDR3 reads TGTGCCAGCAGCCAAGAACTAGCGGAGAACACCGGGGAGCTGTTTTTT.

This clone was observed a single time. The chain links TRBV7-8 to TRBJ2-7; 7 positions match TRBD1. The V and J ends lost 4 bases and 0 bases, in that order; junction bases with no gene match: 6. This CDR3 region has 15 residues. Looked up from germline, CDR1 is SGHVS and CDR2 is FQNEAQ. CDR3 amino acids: CASSSPDRFSYEQYF. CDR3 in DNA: TGTGCCAGCAGCTCACCGGACAGGTTCTCCTACGAGCAGTACTTC.

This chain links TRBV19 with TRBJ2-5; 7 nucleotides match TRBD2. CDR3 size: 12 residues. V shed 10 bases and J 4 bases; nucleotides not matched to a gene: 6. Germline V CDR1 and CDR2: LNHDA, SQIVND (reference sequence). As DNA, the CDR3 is TGTGCCACCTGGGGGGGAGGAGAGACCCAGTACTTC. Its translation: CATWGGGETQYF. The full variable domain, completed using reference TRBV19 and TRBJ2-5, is DGGITQSPKYLFRKEGQNVTLSCEQNLNHDAMYWYRQDPGQGLRLIYYSQIVNDFQKGDIAEGYSVSREKKESFPLTVTSAQKNPTAFYLCATWGGGETQYFGPGTRLLVL.

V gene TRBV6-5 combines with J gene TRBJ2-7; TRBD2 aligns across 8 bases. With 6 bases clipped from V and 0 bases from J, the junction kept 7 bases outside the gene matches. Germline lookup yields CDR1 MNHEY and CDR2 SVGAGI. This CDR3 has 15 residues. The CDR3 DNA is TGTGCCAGCAGATTACTAGCGGAAAGCTCCTACGAGCAGTACTTC. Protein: CASRLLAESSYEQYF.

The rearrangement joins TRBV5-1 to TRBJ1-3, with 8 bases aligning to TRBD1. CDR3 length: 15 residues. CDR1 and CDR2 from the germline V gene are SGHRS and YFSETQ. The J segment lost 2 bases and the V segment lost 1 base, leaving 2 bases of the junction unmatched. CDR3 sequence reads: CASSLTTGAGNTIYF. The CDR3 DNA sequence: TGCGCCAGCAGCTTGACGACAGGGGCTGGAAACACCATATATTTT.

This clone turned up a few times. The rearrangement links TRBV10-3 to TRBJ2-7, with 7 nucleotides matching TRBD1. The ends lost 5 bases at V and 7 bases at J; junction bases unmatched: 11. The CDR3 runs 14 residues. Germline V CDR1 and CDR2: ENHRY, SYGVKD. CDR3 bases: TGTGCCATCAGTCGACCTCAGGGGGAGAGGGAGCAGTACTTC. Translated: CAISRPQGEREQYF.

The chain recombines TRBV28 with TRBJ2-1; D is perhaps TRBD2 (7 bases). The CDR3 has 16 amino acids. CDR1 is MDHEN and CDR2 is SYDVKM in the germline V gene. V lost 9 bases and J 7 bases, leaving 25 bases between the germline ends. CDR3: CASTLGGAGRGNEQFF. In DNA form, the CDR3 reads TGTGCCAGTACCCTAGGGGGGGCAGGGCGAGGGAATGAGCAGTTCTTC.

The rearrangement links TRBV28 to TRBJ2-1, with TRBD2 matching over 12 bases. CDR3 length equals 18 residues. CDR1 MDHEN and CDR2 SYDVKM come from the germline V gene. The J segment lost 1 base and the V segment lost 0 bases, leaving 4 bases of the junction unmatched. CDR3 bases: TGTGCCAGCAGTTTATGGTTGACTAGCGGGAGTTCCTACAATGAGCAGTTCTTC. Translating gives CASSLWLTSGSSYNEQFF. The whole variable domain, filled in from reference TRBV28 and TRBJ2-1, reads DVKVTQSSRYLVKRTGEKVFLECVQDMDHENMFWYRQDPGLGLRLIYFSYDVKMKEKGDIPEGYSVSREKKERFSLILESASTNQTSMYLCASSLWLTSGSSYNEQFFGPGTRLTVL.

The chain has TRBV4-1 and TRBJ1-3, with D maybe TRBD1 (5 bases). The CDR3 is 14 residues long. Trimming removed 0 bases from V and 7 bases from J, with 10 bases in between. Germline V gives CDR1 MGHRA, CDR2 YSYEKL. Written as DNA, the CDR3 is TGCGCCAGCAGCCAAGAAGGCAGGGCCAACACCATATATTTT. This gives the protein CASSQEGRANTIYF.

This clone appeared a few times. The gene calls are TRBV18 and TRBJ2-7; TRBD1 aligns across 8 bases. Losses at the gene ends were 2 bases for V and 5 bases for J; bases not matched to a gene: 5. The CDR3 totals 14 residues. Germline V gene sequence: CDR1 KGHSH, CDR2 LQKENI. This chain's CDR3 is CASSPTDRDHEQYF. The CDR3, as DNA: TGTGCCAGCTCACCAACGGACAGGGACCACGAGCAGTACTTC.

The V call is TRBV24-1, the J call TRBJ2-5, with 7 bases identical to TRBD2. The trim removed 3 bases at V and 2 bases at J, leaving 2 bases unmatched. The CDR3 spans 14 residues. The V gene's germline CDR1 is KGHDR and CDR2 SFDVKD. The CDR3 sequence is CATSDRRGQETQYF. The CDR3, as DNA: TGTGCCACCAGTGATCGGCGGGGGCAAGAGACCCAGTACTTC.

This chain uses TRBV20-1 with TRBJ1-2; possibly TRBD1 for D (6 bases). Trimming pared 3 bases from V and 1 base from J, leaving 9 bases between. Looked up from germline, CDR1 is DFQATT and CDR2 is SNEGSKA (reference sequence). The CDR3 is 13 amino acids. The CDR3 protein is CSASLGGNYGYTF. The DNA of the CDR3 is TGCAGTGCTAGTTTAGGGGGTAACTATGGCTACACCTTC.

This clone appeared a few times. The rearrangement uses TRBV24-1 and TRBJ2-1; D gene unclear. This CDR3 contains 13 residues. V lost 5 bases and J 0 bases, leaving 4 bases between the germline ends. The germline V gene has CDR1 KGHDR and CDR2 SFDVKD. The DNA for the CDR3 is TGTGCCACCAGTGTGGCCTCCTACAATGAGCAGTTCTTC. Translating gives CATSVASYNEQFF.

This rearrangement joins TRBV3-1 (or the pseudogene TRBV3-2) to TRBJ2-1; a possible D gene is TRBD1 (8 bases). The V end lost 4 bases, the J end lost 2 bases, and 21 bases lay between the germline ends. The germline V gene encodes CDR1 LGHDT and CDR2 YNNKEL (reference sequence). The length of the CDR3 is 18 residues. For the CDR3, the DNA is TGTGCCAGCAGCCGGACAGGGTCGGTTGCGGGAGCCTACAATGAGCAGTTCTTC. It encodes CASSRTGSVAGAYNEQFF.

As DNA, the CDR3 is TGTGCCAGCTCCCCCACTAGCGGGGACTACGAGCAGTACTTC. Translation: CASSPTSGDYEQYF. The chain carries TRBV18 and TRBJ2-7; the match to TRBD2 covers 10 bases. V was clipped by 6 bases and J by 3 bases; unmatched bases: 5. The CDR3 totals 14 residues. CDR1 is KGHSH and CDR2 is LQKENI in the germline V gene.

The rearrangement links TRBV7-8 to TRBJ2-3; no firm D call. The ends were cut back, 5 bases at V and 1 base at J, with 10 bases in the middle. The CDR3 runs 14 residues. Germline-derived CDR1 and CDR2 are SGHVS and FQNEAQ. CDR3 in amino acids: CASSRGPGTDTQYF. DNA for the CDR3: TGTGCCAGCAGCCGCGGTCCTGGCACAGATACGCAGTATTTT. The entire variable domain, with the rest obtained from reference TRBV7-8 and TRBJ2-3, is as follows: GAGVSQSPRYKVAKRGQDVALRCDPISGHVSLFWYQQALGQGPEFLTYFQNEAQLDKSGLPSDRFFAERPEGSVSTLKIQRTQQEDSAVYLCASSRGPGTDTQYFGPGTRLTVL.

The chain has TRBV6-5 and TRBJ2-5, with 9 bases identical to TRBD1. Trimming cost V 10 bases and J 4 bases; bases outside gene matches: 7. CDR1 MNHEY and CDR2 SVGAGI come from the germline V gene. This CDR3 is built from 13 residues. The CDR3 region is CATYRGRGETQYF. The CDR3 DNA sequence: TGTGCCACATACAGGGGGCGAGGAGAGACCCAGTACTTC.

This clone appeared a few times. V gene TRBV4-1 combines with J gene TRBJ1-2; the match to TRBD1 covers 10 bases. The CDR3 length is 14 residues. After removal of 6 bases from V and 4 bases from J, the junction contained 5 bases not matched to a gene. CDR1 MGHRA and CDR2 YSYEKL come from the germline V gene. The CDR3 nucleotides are TGCGCCAGCAGTCGGGACAGGGGCACCTATGGCTACACCTTC. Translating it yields CASSRDRGTYGYTF.

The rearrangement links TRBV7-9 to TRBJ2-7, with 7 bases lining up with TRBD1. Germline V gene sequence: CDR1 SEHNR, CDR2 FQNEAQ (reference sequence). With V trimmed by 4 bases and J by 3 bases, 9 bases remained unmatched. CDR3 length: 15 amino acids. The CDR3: CASSSRDRPDYEQYF. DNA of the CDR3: TGTGCCAGCAGCTCCCGGGACAGACCAGACTACGAGCAGTACTTC.

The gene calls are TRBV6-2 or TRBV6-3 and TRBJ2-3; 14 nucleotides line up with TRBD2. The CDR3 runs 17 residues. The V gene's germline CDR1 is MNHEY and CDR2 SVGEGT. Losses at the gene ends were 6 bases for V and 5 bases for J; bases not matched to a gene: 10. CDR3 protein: CASSEGTSGSFGDTQYF. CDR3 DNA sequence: TGTGCCAGCAGCGAAGGGACTAGCGGGAGTTTTGGAGATACGCAGTATTTT.

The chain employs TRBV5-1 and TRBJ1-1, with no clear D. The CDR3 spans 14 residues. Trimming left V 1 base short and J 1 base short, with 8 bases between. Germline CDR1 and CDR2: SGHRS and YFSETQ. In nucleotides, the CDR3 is TGCGCCAGCAGCTTGCCCGTCCCGAACACTGAAGCTTTCTTT. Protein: CASSLPVPNTEAFF.

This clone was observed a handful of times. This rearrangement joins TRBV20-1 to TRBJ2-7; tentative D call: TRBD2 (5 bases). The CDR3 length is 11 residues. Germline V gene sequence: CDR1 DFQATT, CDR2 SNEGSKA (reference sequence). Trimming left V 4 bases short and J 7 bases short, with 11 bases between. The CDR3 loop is CSAILAIEQYF. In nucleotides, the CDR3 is TGCAGTGCTATCCTAGCTATAGAGCAGTACTTC.

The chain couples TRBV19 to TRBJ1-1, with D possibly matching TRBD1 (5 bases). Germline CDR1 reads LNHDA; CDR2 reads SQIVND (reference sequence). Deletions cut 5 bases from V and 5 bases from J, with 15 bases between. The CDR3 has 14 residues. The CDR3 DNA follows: TGTGCCAGTAGTCCCGCGGACACCCGGACTGAAGCTTTCTTT. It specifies CASSPADTRTEAFF.

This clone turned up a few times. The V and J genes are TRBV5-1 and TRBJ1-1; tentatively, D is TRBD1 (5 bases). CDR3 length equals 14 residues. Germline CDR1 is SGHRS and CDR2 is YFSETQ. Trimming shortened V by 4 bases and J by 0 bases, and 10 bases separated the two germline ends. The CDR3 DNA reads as TGCGCCAGCAGCGCGGGACTATTGAACACTGAAGCTTTCTTT. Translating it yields CASSAGLLNTEAFF.